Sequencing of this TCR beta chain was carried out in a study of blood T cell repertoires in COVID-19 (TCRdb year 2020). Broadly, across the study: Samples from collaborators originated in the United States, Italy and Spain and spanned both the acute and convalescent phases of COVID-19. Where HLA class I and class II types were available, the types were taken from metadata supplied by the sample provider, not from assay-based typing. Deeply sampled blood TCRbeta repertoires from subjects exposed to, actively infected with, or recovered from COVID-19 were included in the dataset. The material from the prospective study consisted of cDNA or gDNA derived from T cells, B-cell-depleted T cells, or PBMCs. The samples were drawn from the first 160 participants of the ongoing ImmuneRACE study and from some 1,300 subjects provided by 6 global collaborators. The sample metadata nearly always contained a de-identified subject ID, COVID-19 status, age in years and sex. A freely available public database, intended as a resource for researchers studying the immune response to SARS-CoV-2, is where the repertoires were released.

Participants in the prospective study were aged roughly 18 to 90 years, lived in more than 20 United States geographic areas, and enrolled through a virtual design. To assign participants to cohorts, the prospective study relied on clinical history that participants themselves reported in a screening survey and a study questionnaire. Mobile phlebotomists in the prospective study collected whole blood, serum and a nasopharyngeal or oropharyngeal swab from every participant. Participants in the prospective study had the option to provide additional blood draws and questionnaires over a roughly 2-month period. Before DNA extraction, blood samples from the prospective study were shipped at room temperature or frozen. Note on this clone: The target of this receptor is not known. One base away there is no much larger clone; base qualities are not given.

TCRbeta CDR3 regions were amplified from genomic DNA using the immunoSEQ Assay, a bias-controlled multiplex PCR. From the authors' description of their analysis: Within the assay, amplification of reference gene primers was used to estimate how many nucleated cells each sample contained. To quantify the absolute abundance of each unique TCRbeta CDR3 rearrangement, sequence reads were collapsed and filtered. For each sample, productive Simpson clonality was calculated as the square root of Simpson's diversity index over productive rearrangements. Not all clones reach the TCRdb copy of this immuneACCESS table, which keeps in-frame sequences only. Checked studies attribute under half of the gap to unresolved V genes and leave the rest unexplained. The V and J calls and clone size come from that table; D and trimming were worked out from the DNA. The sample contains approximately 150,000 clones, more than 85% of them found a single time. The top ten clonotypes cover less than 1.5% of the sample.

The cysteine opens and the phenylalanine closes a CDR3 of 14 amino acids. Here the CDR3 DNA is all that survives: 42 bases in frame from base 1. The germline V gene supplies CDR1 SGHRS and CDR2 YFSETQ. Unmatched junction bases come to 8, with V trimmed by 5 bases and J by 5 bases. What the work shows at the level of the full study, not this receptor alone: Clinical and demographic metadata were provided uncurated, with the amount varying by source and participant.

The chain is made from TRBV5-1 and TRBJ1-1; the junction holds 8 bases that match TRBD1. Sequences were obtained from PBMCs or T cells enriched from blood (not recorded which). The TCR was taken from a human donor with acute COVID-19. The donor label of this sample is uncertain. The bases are TGCGCCAGCAGTTACGGACAGGGAGGGACTGAAGCTTTCTTT. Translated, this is CASSYGQGGTEAFF. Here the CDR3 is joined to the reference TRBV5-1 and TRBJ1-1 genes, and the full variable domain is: KAGVTQTPRYLIKTRGQQVTLSCSPISGHRSVSWYQQTPGQGLQFLFEYFSETQRNKGNFPGRFSGRQFSNSRSEMNVSTLELGDSALYLCASSYGQGGTEAFFGQGTRLTVV.